The 31 T cell receptor beta chains presented below share a single source sample, sequenced in a study of tissue T cells after allogeneic stem cell transplantation. Time point given: mouse harvest day 7 after allogeneic transplant. Tail vein injection delivered 10^7 T-cell-depleted bone marrow cells and 10^6 splenic CD5+ T cells. Only in-frame clones appear in the TCRdb table, and some are missing; sequencing was by immunoSEQ multiplex PCR. Among some 10,000 clones listed, roughly 44% were seen once. Sequencing used skin. The receptors here all came from a female BALB/c mouse given C57BL/6 T cells with graft-versus-host disease after an allogeneic hematopoietic cell transplant.

Comment on this clone: Germline and genes: mouse. The CDR3 loop is CASSRDRNNQAPLF. The covered CDR3 bases are TGTGCCAGCAGCCGGGACAGGAACAACCAGGCTCCGCTT. This rearrangement joins TRBV2 to TRBJ1-5; 8 bases fit TRBD1. The read stops 1 residue short of the end of the CDR3; the missing end is completed from the germline J gene. V lost 4 bases, J lost 1 base, and 0 bases stayed unmatched. CDR3 length: 14 amino acids. Germline V CDR1 and CDR2: LGHNA, YSYQKL.

Concerning this clone itself: Gene names are the mouse ones. The CDR3 end is not reached by the read, which stops 1 residue before it; the germline J gene fills it in. This chain uses TRBV26 with TRBJ2-3, with TRBD1 as a possible D gene (6 bases). CDR1 and CDR2 from the germline V gene are KGHPV and FQNQEV (reference sequence). This CDR3 is built from 13 residues. With 5 bases removed from V and 3 bases from J, the gap between germline ends came to 9 bases. This chain's CDR3 is CASSKGQAETLYF. CDR3 DNA (partial): TGTGCCAGCAGTAAGGGACAAGCAGAAACGCTGTAT.

This clone was seen a few times. Gene names are the mouse ones. The CDR3 goes on 1 residue after the read ends, and that part is filled in from the germline J gene. The chain links TRBV3 to TRBJ2-7; 8 nucleotides line up with TRBD2. The CDR3 is 14 residues long. Germline CDR1 SNHLY, CDR2 FYNGKV (reference sequence). Trimming at V came to 4 bases and at J to 0 bases, leaving 2 bases not matched to a gene. CDR3 in amino acids: CASSSWGVSYEQYF. CDR3 bases read: TGTGCCAGCAGCTCCTGGGGGGTCTCCTATGAACAGTAC. The entire variable domain, with the rest obtained from reference TRBV3 and TRBJ2-7, is as follows: GPKVLQIPSHQIIDMGQMVTLNCDPVSNHLYFYWYKQILGQQMEFLVNFYNGKVMEKSKLFKDQFSVERPDGSYFTLKIQPTALEDSAVYFCASSSWGVSYEQYFGPGTRLTVL.

Remarks on this clone: The gene names given are mouse names. From the germline J gene comes the end of the CDR3, since the read stops 1 residue before it. Different DNA sequences within this sample yield the same CDR3. The rearrangement uses TRBV26 and TRBJ1-6; D not resolved. TRBJ1-6 counts as an open reading frame of uncertain function. There are 14 residues in the CDR3. Trimming stripped 0 bases from V and 4 bases from J, with 4 bases between. The germline V gene has CDR1 KGHPV and CDR2 FQNQEV (reference sequence). The CDR3 DNA, read in part, is TGTGCCAGCAGTCTGTCGCAATATAATTCGCCCCTCTAC. Amino acid sequence: CASSLSQYNSPLY. The complete CDR3 reads CASSLSQYNSPLYF.

In regard to this clone: Gene names and germline match the mouse. The observed sequence ends 1 residue before the CDR3 terminus, with the missing tail filled in from the germline J gene. The chain is built from TRBV29 and TRBJ2-3; D is perhaps TRBD2 (6 bases). This CDR3 spans 15 amino acids. Looked up from germline, CDR1 is MSHET and CDR2 is SYDVDS. V was clipped by 6 bases and J by 0 bases, with 13 bases between them. CDR3 bases read: TGTGCTAGCAGCCCCGACTGGTCTAGTGCAGAAACGCTGTAT. This sequence encodes CASSPDWSSAETLY. The CDR3 in its entirety is CASSPDWSSAETLYF.

In the case of this clone: The genes are named according to mouse. The read halts 1 residue ahead of the CDR3 end, with the missing end drawn from the germline J gene. The chain combines TRBV20 with TRBJ2-7; 7 positions match TRBD2. Germline V CDR1 and CDR2: GFQATS, STVNSAI. The CDR3 loop spans 16 amino acids. Germline trimming cut 0 bases from V and 0 bases from J; bases unmatched to any gene: 8. The CDR3 DNA, read in part, is TGTGGTGCTAGGGATCGCGGGGGGGGGAGCTCCTATGAACAGTAC. Protein: CGARDRGGGSSYEQY. The CDR3, in full, reads CGARDRGGGSSYEQYF.

This clone came up a few times. The genes and germline here are from mouse. The CDR3 goes on 1 residue after the read ends, and that part is filled in from the germline J gene. The chain has TRBV4 and TRBJ1-4; possible D gene TRBD1, 5 bases. V lost 5 bases and J lost 0, with 7 bases in between. Per germline, CDR1 LGHDT and CDR2 YNNKQL (reference sequence). The CDR3 contains 14 residues. The CDR3 here is CASSPTVSNERLFF. The sequenced CDR3 bases are TGTGCCAGCAGCCCGACAGTTTCCAACGAAAGATTATTT. Filled out from reference TRBV4 and TRBJ1-4, the complete variable domain reads ETAVFQTPNYHVTQVGNEVSFNCKQTLGHDTMYWYKQDSKKLLKIMFSYNNKQLIVNETVPRRFSPQSSDKAHLNLRIKSVEPEDSAVYLCASSPTVSNERLFFGHGTKLSVL.

Turning to this clone: The listed genes are named as in mouse. The read comes to an end 1 residue before the CDR3 does, leaving the germline J gene to fill in the end. The genes are TRBV16 and TRBJ1-5; the D gene is possibly TRBD1 (5 bases). With 1 base removed from V and 3 bases from J, the gap between germline ends came to 10 bases. Germline V gives CDR1 SGHSA, CDR2 FRNQAP. The CDR3 consists of 15 residues. The sequenced CDR3 bases are TGTGCAAGCAGCTTAGGGGGGAAAAGCAACCAGGCTCCGCTT. This translates into CASSLGGKSNQAPL. The entire CDR3 reads CASSLGGKSNQAPLF.

The table lists this clone with a few counts. The germline and genes are mouse ones. Read data end 1 residue before the CDR3 end; the end is taken from the germline J gene. The rearrangement joins TRBV23 to TRBJ2-3; the table names TRBD2, a call not compared with the DNA. CDR1 and CDR2 (germline): KGHTA, FQNQQP. The CDR3 length is 17 residues. The CDR3 loop is CSSSQGLGRPSAETLYF. The part of the CDR3 DNA that was read is TGCTCCAGCAGTCAAGGGCTGGGGAGGCCTAGTGCAGAAACGCTGTAT.

By its share, this clone is medium-sized. The gene names given are mouse names. The read terminates 1 residue ahead of where the CDR3 ends, so the germline J gene completes it. The chain combines TRBV29 with TRBJ2-7, with 10 bases identical to TRBD1. The CDR3 contains 13 residues. CDR1 and CDR2 (germline): MSHET, SYDVDS. Trimming cost V 4 bases and J 5 bases; bases outside gene matches: 2. The CDR3 loop reads CASSSGTGDEQYF. The CDR3 DNA, read in part, is TGTGCTAGCAGTTCCGGGACAGGGGATGAACAGTAC.

This clone was seen a handful of times. Here the gene names and germline are mouse. The read ends 1 residue before the CDR3 terminus; that terminus is restored from the germline J gene. The chain has TRBV26 and TRBJ1-1; TRBD1 agrees at 10 bases. The germline V gene has CDR1 KGHPV and CDR2 FQNQEV (reference sequence). This CDR3 spans 14 amino acids. The J segment lost 4 bases and the V segment lost 6 bases, leaving 5 bases of the junction unmatched. The part of the CDR3 DNA that was read is TGTGCCAGCAGGGACAGGGGGAGAGGCACAGAAGTCTTC. It translates to CASRDRGRGTEVF. From start to end, the CDR3 is CASRDRGRGTEVFF.

Only a few counts were recorded for this clone. One end of the junction is discordant with germline, which a read error may explain. All gene names here are mouse names. Read data end 1 residue before the CDR3 end; the end is taken from the germline J gene. V is TRBV26 and J is TRBJ1-3, with D tentatively TRBD1 (5 bases). CDR3 length equals 15 residues. Germline V gene data show CDR1 as KGHPV and CDR2 as FQNQEV (reference sequence). CDR3 bases read: TGTGCCAGCAGTGTGTCTCAGGGTTTTGGAAATACGCTCTAT. This encodes CASSVSQGFGNTLY. The entire CDR3 is CASSVSQGFGNTLYF.

A note on this clone: The genes and germline here are from mouse. From the germline J gene comes the end of the CDR3, since the read stops 1 residue before it. The J gene is TRBJ2-7, the V gene TRBV16; 11 nucleotides agree with TRBD2. There are 15 residues in the CDR3. Looked up from germline, CDR1 is SGHSA and CDR2 is FRNQAP. Losses at the gene ends were 0 bases for V and 3 bases for J; bases not matched to a gene: 1. The CDR3 loop reads CASSLEGTGGYEQYF. The CDR3 DNA, read in part, is TGTGCAAGCAGCTTAGAGGGGACTGGGGGCTATGAACAGTAC.

Concerning this clone itself: Gene and germline names: mouse. The read falls 1 residue short of the CDR3 end, and the missing part is taken from the germline J gene. The gene calls are TRBV13-3 and TRBJ1-6, with 10 bases that match TRBD1. Being an ORF, TRBJ1-6 has a function that is uncertain. The CDR3 has 13 residues. The trim removed 4 bases at V and 9 bases at J, leaving 1 base unmatched. Germline loops: CDR1 NNHDY, CDR2 SYVADS. This CDR3 is CASSRDRGSPLYF. The CDR3 bases that were read are TGTGCCAGCAGTCGGGACAGGGGTTCGCCCCTCTAC.

As for this clone: Mouse names are used for the genes. The observed sequence ends 1 residue before the CDR3 terminus, with the missing tail filled in from the germline J gene. This chain links TRBV13-2 with TRBJ1-4; D is perhaps TRBD1 (5 bases). The V gene lost 0 bases and the J gene lost 7 bases, with 10 bases spanning the gap. The CDR3 is 14 residues long. CDR1 NNHNN and CDR2 SYGAGS come from the germline V gene (reference sequence). CDR3 DNA (partial): TGTGCCAGCGGTGATGGGGGGGTGGGCGAAAGATTATTT. Residues: CASGDGGVGERLF. The full CDR3 sequence reads CASGDGGVGERLFF.

Points on this clone: Here the gene names and germline are mouse. The CDR3 goes on 1 residue after the read ends, and that part is filled in from the germline J gene. The V call is TRBV15, the J call TRBJ2-3; 10 bases fit TRBD2. J gave up 8 bases and V 2 bases, and 4 bases lay outside the gene matches. The CDR3 contains 14 residues. CDR1 is SGHND, CDR2 FRSKSL, per germline. The CDR3 bases that were read are TGTGCCAGCAGTTTATCTGGGGGGGCGGGAACGCTGTAT. It specifies CASSLSGGAGTLY. Given in full, the CDR3 is CASSLSGGAGTLYF.

This clone showed up just a few times. Germline and genes here are mouse. Read coverage stops 1 residue before the CDR3 terminus; the germline J gene supplies the remainder. The rearrangement joins TRBV23 to TRBJ2-5; TRBD2, the table's D call, lacks a check against the DNA. Germline V CDR1 and CDR2: KGHTA, FQNQQP. The CDR3 is 15 amino acids. The CDR3 bases that were read are TGCTCCAGCAGTCAATCGATGGGGGGGCGAGACACCCAGTAC. Translation: CSSSQSMGGRDTQY. The entire CDR3 sequence reads CSSSQSMGGRDTQYF.

A few counts support this clone. Genes and germline come from the mouse. The observed sequence ends 1 residue before the CDR3 terminus, with the missing tail filled in from the germline J gene. The rearrangement links TRBV26 to TRBJ2-2; 11 nucleotides line up with TRBD2. The V and J ends lost 4 bases and 2 bases, in that order; junction bases with no gene match: 6. The germline CDR1 and CDR2 sequences are KGHPV and FQNQEV (reference sequence). CDR3 length: 17 amino acids. CDR3 DNA, as far as it was read: TGTGCCAGCAGTCCTCACTGGGGGGGCGCTAACACCGGGCAGCTCTAC. Translated, it gives CASSPHWGGANTGQLY. The whole CDR3 sequence is CASSPHWGGANTGQLYF. Together with reference TRBV26 and TRBJ2-2, the CDR3 gives the full variable domain: NSKVIQTPRYLVKGQGQKAKMRCIPEKGHPVVFWYQQNKNNEFKFLINFQNQEVLQQIDMTEKRFSAECPSNSPCSLEIQSSEAGDSALYLCASSPHWGGANTGQLYFGEGSKLTVL.

There are a few counts of this clone. The genes and germline here are from mouse. The read finishes 1 residue shy of the CDR3 end, and the germline J gene is used to complete it. The chain joins TRBV26 to TRBJ2-1; 7 nucleotides align to TRBD2. CDR3 size: 15 residues. Trimming at V came to 4 bases and at J to 0 bases, leaving 3 bases not matched to a gene. Germline CDR1 KGHPV, CDR2 FQNQEV (reference sequence). CDR3 residues: CASSRGGYNYAEQFF. Incomplete CDR3 DNA: TGTGCCAGCAGTCGGGGGGGTTATAACTATGCTGAGCAGTTC.

On this clone: Gene names denote mouse genes. The read ends 1 residue early relative to the CDR3; the germline J gene fills the gap. The chain has TRBV16 and TRBJ1-1; D is perhaps TRBD1 (5 bases). The germline V gene encodes CDR1 SGHSA and CDR2 FRNQAP. The V end lost 3 bases, the J end lost 0 bases, and 8 bases lay between the germline ends. The CDR3 consists of 14 residues. CDR3 sequence: CASSFQGSNTEVFF. CDR3 DNA, as far as it was read: TGTGCAAGCAGCTTCCAGGGATCAAACACAGAAGTCTTC. The full variable domain, in which reference TRBV16 and TRBJ1-1 provide the parts outside the CDR3, is NAGVIQTPRHKVTGKGQEATLWCEPISGHSAVFWYRQTIVQGLEFLTYFRNQAPIDDSGMPKERFSAQMPNQSHSTLKIQSTQPQDSAVYLCASSFQGSNTEVFFGKGTRLTVV.

As for this clone: Gene names are the mouse ones. Read coverage stops 1 residue before the CDR3 terminus; the germline J gene supplies the remainder. The chain carries TRBV26 and TRBJ2-1; no clear D gene. Germline CDR1 and CDR2: KGHPV and FQNQEV (reference sequence). The CDR3 loop spans 14 amino acids. Trimming removed 6 bases at V and 0 bases at J, with 9 bases between. The CDR3 DNA, read in part, is TGTGCCAGCAGCCCTCCCAGTAACTATGCTGAGCAGTTC. Its translation is CASSPPSNYAEQF. The whole CDR3 protein is CASSPPSNYAEQFF.

This clone was recorded a few times. The gene names here belong to mouse. The read falls 1 residue short of the CDR3 end, and the missing part is taken from the germline J gene. This chain links TRBV13-2 with TRBJ2-5; possible D gene TRBD2, 6 bases. Germline V gene data show CDR1 as NNHNN and CDR2 as SYGAGS (reference sequence). V was trimmed by 2 bases and J by 3 bases, leaving 10 bases between them. The CDR3 loop spans 14 amino acids. The CDR3 DNA, read in part, is TGTGCCAGCGGTGAGCAGACTGGACAAGACACCCAGTAC. Translation: CASGEQTGQDTQY. The whole CDR3 is CASGEQTGQDTQYF.

With regard to this clone: The gene symbols are mouse symbols. This CDR3 reads CASSLRTNYAEQFF. CDR3 DNA (partial): TGTGCCAGCAGTTTGCGGACTAACTATGCTGAGCAGTTC. This chain connects TRBV26 to TRBJ2-1; D not certain. The CDR3 end falls 1 residue outside the read, so it is completed with the germline J gene. Trimming took 5 bases from V and 0 from J, leaving 8 bases between them. Per the germline V gene, CDR1 is KGHPV and CDR2 is FQNQEV (reference sequence). CDR3 length: 14 amino acids.

Regarding this clone: Gene names are the mouse ones. The DNA ends 1 residue before the CDR3 does, and the rest of the CDR3 is filled in from the germline J gene. The gene calls are TRBV23 and TRBJ2-2; the D segment call TRBD1 is taken from the table without a DNA check. Germline V CDR1 and CDR2: KGHTA, FQNQQP. The CDR3 spans 14 residues. Partial CDR3 DNA: TGCTCCAGCAGCCGGACAGGGGACACCGGGCAGCTCTAC. As protein: CSSSRTGDTGQLY. In full, the CDR3 is CSSSRTGDTGQLYF.

On this clone: Gene names follow the mouse nomenclature. The CDR3 bases that were read are TGTGCCAGCAGTCTGGAGGGATTTAACCAAGACACCCAGTAC. It is translated as CASSLEGFNQDTQY. The entire CDR3 is CASSLEGFNQDTQYF. V is TRBV26 and J is TRBJ2-5; no clear D gene. The read stops 1 residue short of the end of the CDR3; the missing end is completed from the germline J gene. V shed 2 bases and J shed 0 bases, with 9 bases lying between them. The V gene's germline CDR1 is KGHPV and CDR2 FQNQEV (reference sequence). The CDR3 is made up of 15 amino acids.

On this clone itself: Here the gene names and germline are mouse. The read gets to within 1 residue of the CDR3 end, and the germline J gene fills in the rest. The chain employs TRBV26 and TRBJ1-2; 9 bases line up with TRBD1. The CDR3 is 14 residues long. Trimming at V came to 2 bases and at J to 2 bases, leaving 0 bases not matched to a gene. Germline CDR1 is KGHPV and CDR2 is FQNQEV (reference sequence). The part of the CDR3 DNA that was read is TGTGCCAGCAGTCTGGGGACAGGGAACTCCGACTACACC. As protein: CASSLGTGNSDYT. The complete CDR3 sequence is CASSLGTGNSDYTF.

This clone is medium-sized within its sample. Germline and genes: mouse. The read ends 1 residue shy of where the CDR3 ends; the end is completed using the germline J gene. V and J are TRBV26 and TRBJ2-7; tentative D call: TRBD2 (7 bases). In germline, CDR1 is KGHPV, CDR2 FQNQEV (reference sequence). V lost 4 bases to trimming and J lost 7 bases, with 11 bases between them. The CDR3 sequence is 12 residues long. This chain's CDR3 is CASSRGAGEQYF. CDR3 bases read: TGTGCCAGCAGTCGGGGGGCGGGGGAACAGTAC.

Regarding this clone: Mouse germline and gene names are used. The CDR3 goes on 1 residue after the read ends, and that part is filled in from the germline J gene. J is TRBJ1-1 and V is TRBV4; D is unresolved. In germline, CDR1 is LGHDT, CDR2 YNNKQL (reference sequence). Trimming took 4 bases from V and 1 from J, leaving 4 bases between them. CDR3 length: 12 residues. The part of the CDR3 DNA that was read is TGTGCCAGCAGCTTCAGAAACACAGAAGTCTTC. Its translation: CASSFRNTEVF. The entire CDR3 protein is CASSFRNTEVFF. The full variable domain, its missing parts supplied by reference TRBV4 and TRBJ1-1, is ETAVFQTPNYHVTQVGNEVSFNCKQTLGHDTMYWYKQDSKKLLKIMFSYNNKQLIVNETVPRRFSPQSSDKAHLNLRIKSVEPEDSAVYLCASSFRNTEVFFGKGTRLTVV.

This clone has a handful of counts. The gene names given are mouse names. The read finishes 1 residue shy of the CDR3 end, and the germline J gene is used to complete it. The chain couples TRBV13-3 to TRBJ2-2; the D gene is possibly TRBD2 (6 bases). The V end was cut by 3 bases, the J end by 2 bases, with 8 bases between. CDR1 and CDR2 from the germline V gene are NNHDY and SYVADS. This CDR3 contains 14 residues. The CDR3 spells CASSGLGNTGQLYF. The sequenced part of the CDR3 DNA is TGTGCCAGCAGTGGGCTGGGGAACACCGGGCAGCTCTAC.

About this clone itself: Mismatch with germline at one junction end may stem from a read error. Mouse gene names and germline throughout. The CDR3 end lies 1 residue beyond the end of the read and is filled in from the germline J gene. This sequence joins TRBV13-3 and TRBJ2-1, with TRBD2 matching 8 bases. CDR1 and CDR2 from the germline V gene are NNHDY and SYVADS. The CDR3 has 15 amino acids. The DNA read from the CDR3 is TGTACCAGCAGTGATCCGGCTGGGGGGTGGGCTGAGCAGTTC. Its translation is CTSSDPAGGWAEQF. The CDR3 as a whole reads CTSSDPAGGWAEQFF.

Notes on this clone: Mouse names are used for the genes. The DNA ends 1 residue before the CDR3 does, and the rest of the CDR3 is filled in from the germline J gene. The chain carries TRBV30 and TRBJ2-2, with D possibly matching TRBD1 (6 bases). V lost 3 bases and J 0 bases, leaving 11 bases between the germline ends. The CDR3 has 15 amino acids. CDR1 is SQVVS, CDR2 ANEGSEA, per germline. The CDR3 loop is CSSRGDTANTGQLYF. The CDR3 DNA, read in part, is TGTAGTTCTAGGGGGGACACCGCAAACACCGGGCAGCTCTAC.